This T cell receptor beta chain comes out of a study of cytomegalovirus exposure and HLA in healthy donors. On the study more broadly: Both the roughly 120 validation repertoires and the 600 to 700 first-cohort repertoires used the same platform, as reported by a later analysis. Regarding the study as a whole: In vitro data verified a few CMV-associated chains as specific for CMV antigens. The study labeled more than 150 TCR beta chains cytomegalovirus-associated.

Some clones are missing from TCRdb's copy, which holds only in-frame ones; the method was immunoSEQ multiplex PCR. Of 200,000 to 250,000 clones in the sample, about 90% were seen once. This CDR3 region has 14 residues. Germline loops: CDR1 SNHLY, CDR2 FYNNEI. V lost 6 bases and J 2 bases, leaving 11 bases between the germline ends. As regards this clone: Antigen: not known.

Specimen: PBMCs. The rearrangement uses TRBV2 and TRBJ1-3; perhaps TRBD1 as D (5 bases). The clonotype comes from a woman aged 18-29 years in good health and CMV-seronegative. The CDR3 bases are TGTGCCAGCAGCCCGCCCAGGGCTGGAAACACCATATATTTT. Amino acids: CASSPPRAGNTIYF.